This T cell receptor (beta chain) was captured by sequencing in a study of CD8+CD57+ T cells in acquired aplastic anemia. The wider study: The mean DNA yield obtained from sorted CD4+ and CD8+ cells came to roughly 3.4 ug. Study-wide results and caveats: CD8+ Simpson's diversity did not differ significantly between patients and controls. Common to patients and controls were approximately 30 CD8+ CDR3 sequences.

CD8+CD57+ cell expansion, shown by flow cytometry, had occurred in the patients selected for sequencing. The study profiled TCR beta VDJ and CDR3 using genomic DNA as template. One entry per CDR3 protein results from TCRdb running MiXCR on the reads. Of 150,000 to 160,000 distinct CDR3 sequences in the sample, roughly half were seen once. Note on this clonotype: Its antigen is currently unknown. A much larger clone lies a single base off, so this may be a read error.

There are 15 residues in the CDR3. Germline V gene data show CDR1 as MNHEY and CDR2 as SMNVEV (reference sequence). The junction had 6 bases not matched to a gene; V was cut back by 6 bases and J by 0 bases. The chain joins TRBV27 to TRBJ2-7; the match to TRBD2 covers 9 bases. This TCR came from a human donor with aplastic anemia. The sequenced sample was sorted CD4+, CD8+, or CD8+CD57+ T cells (not recorded which) from PBMCs. In DNA, the CDR3 is TGTGCCAGCAGAGTGCGGGGGGGTCGCTCCTACGAGCAGTACTTC. Translation: CASRVRGGRSYEQYF.